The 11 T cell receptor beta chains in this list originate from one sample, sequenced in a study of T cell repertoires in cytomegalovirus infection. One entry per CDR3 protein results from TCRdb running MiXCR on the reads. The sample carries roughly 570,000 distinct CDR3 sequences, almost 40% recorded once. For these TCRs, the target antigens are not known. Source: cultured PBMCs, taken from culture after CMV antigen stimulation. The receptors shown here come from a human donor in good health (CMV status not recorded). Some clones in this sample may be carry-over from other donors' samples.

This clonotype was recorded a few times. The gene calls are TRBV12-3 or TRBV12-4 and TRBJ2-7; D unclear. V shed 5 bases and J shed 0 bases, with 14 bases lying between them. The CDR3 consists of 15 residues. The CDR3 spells CASSAGPRNSYEQYF. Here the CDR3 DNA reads TGTGCCAGCAGTGCAGGCCCCCGGAACTCCTACGAGCAGTACTTC.

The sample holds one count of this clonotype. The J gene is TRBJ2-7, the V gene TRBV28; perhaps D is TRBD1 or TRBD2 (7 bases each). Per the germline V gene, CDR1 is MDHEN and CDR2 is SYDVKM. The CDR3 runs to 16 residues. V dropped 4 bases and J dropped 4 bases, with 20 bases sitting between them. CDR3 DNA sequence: TGTGCCAGCAGTTACCCCCCCGGCAGGGGGGGATACGAGCAGTACTTC. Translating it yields CASSYPPGRGGYEQYF.

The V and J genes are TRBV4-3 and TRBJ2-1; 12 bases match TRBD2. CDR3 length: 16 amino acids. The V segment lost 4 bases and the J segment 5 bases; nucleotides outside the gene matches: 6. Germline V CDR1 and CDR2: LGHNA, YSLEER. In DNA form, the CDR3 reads TGCGCCAGCAGCCTGTGGACTAGCGGGACTCACAATGAGCAGTTCTTC. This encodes CASSLWTSGTHNEQFF.

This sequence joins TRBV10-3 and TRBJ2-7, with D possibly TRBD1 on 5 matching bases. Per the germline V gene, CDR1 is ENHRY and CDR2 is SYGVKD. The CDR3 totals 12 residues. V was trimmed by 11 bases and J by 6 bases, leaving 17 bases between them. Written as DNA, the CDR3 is TGTGCCGCCCACGCAGGGTCGGGCGAGCAGTACTTC. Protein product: CAAHAGSGEQYF.

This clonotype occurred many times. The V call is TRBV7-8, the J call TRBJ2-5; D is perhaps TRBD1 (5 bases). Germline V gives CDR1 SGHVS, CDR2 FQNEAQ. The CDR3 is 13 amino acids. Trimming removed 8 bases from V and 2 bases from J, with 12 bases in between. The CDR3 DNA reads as TGTGCCAGCGGGCAGGGCAAACAAGAGACCCAGTACTTC. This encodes CASGQGKQETQYF.

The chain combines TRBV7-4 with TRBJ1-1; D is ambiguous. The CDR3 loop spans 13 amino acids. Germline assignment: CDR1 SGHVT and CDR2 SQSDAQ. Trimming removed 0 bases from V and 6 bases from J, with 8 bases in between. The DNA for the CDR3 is TGTGCCAGCAGCTTAGCCCCCCGCGCTGAAGCTTTCTTT. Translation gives CASSLAPRAEAFF. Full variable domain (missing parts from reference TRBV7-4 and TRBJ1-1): GAGVSQSPRYKVAKRGRDVALRCDSISGHVTLYWYRQTLGQGSEVLTYSQSDAQRDKSGRPSGRFSAERPERSVSTLKIQRTEQGDSAVYLCASSLAPRAEAFFGQGTRLTVV.

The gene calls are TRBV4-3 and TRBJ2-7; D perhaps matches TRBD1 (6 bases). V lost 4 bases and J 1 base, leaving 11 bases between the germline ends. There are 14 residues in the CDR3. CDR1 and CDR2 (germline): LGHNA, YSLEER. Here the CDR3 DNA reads TGCGCCAGCAGCCGAGGGGGTGAATCCTACGAGCAGTACTTC. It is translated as CASSRGGESYEQYF.

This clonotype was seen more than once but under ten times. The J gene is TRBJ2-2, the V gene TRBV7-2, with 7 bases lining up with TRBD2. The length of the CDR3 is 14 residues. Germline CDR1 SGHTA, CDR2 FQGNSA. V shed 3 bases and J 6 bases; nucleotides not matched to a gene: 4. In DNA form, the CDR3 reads TGTGCCAGCAGCTTTGTAGGGAGGGCCGGGGAGCTGTTTTTT. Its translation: CASSFVGRAGELFF.

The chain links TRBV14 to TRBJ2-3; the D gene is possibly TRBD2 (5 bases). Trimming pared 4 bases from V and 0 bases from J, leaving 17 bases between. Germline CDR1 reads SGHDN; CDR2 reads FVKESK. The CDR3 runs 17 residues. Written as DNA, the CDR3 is TGTGCCAGCAGCCTTTTTCCCGGACTGGCTAGCACAGATACGCAGTATTTT. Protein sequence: CASSLFPGLASTDTQYF.

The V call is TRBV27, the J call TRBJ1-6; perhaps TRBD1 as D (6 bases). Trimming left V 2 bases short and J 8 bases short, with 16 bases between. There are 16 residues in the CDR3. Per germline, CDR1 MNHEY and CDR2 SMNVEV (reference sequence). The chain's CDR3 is CASSLVWGRGYSPLHF. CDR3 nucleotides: TGTGCCAGCAGTTTAGTCTGGGGGCGAGGATATTCACCCCTCCACTTT.

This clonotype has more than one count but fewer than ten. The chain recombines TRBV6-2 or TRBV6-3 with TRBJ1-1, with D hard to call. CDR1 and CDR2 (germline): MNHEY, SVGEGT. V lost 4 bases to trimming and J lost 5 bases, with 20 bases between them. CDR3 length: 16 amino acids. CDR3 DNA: TGTGCCAGCAGTTCCCCCCGGACCATAGGAACTACTGAAGCTTTCTTT. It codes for CASSSPRTIGTTEAFF.